This TCR beta chain is from a study of T cell responses to AZD1222 COVID-19 vaccine. Study-wide results and limits: The donor cohort was predominantly white British with a female majority, and clonal diversity may have been underestimated.

The CDR3 runs 14 residues. TCRdb keeps only in-frame clones here, not all; method: immunoSEQ multiplex PCR. The data contain about 140,000 clones, around nine tenths of them seen just once; the ten biggest clones take up approximately 4.7%. Details on this clone: Its antigen is undetermined.

The TCR originated in an adult in good health. This material consisted of peripheral blood, taken on day 0 of AZD1222 vaccination. The chain employs TRBV1 and TRBJ2-1; the table's D gene call, TRBD2, was not cross checked with the DNA. TRBV1 is tagged as a pseudogene. The CDR3 DNA sequence: TGCACCAGCCCGACTAGCGGGAGGCACAATGAGCAGTTCTTC. Its protein is CTSPTSGRHNEQFF.